The following is a TCR beta chain sequence with its context. This receptor's antigen is unknown. No base quality information exists; no much larger clone differs at one position. The TCR beta CDR3 regions were amplified from the RNA transcripts. A first-round RT-PCR of the TCR CDR3 used the HTBI primer set with the Qiagen OneStep RT-PCR kit. Libraries were constructed in a second round of multiplex PCR, after which size selection and purification were performed. Libraries were sequenced paired-end with 100 bp reads on an Illumina HiSeq2000. Under the source paper's analysis protocol: SOAPnuke was used to process the raw data, with reads discarded if the reads contained adapters or uncalled bases, had a mean Phred below 15, or lacked an exact constant-primer or identifier match. High-quality paired reads were merged with COPE v1.2.5, and unique nucleotide sequences were defined as clonotypes. Clonotypes were aligned to IMGT TRBV, TRBD and TRBJ reference segments using MiTCR v1.1. Analysis was restricted to V-J combinations with a frequency above 0.0001, which covered just over 98% of repertoires. A TCS score was defined as the ratio between F50 (clonal expansion) and ExV (chaos), using BLOSUM62-based TCRdist between CDR3 peptides within each V-J. Welch's t-statistics and random forest reduced just over 500 V-J features to 10 to 15, which were used in a naive Bayes classifier (R e1071). The similarity between thyroid and blood repertoires was quantified using the Morisita-Horn index. The public sequencing data were trimmed at Q25 with fastp and processed into clonotypes with MiXCR by TCRdb, which kept only in-frame beta chains. Rows with a matching CDR3 protein are joined into one entry that keeps the most common DNA and genes. The V and J calls come from TCRdb's annotation, not from the publication. The sample table records hundreds of thousands of distinct CDR3 sequences; approximately 40% of these occur just once. The ten largest clones take up 7.5% to 9.5% of the sample.

The data are from a study of T cells in Graves' hyperthyroidism and ophthalmopathy (dated by TCRdb to between 2018 and 2021). Regarding the research as a whole: Peripheral blood samples were taken at initial diagnosis, before any treatment was given. TCR V-J signatures able to tell the groups apart were searched for in a discovery cohort of 90 to 100 patients, of whom over 40 had Graves' ophthalmopathy and about 55 had stable Graves' hyperthyroidism. Whether ophthalmopathy could be predicted prospectively was tested in an independent validation cohort made up of 18 to 20 hyperthyroidism patients plus 17 patients who later progressed to ophthalmopathy. The 100 discovery patients were randomly split 7:3 into training and test sets. In addition, the study compared T-cell repertoires in thyroid tissue and in blood from about six Graves' hyperthyroidism patients. Following sampling, methimazole starting at 30 mg daily was given to hyperthyroidism patients, and high-dose intravenous methylprednisolone was given to ophthalmopathy patients. The paper reports TCR Vbeta CDR3 sequencing of roughly 140 peripheral blood samples: 43 ophthalmopathy, approximately 74 hyperthyroidism and roughly 17 progressor patients. Overall results and qualifications from the work: Ophthalmopathy was separated from stable hyperthyroidism by a 13 V-J signature model, with around 90% sensitivity and about 81% specificity obtained in cross-validation and 80%/75% obtained in testing. In validation, the model predicted progression to ophthalmopathy with approximately 71% sensitivity and 72% to 75% specificity, a median of around six months before onset. No statistical method was used to fix the sample size in advance, and group allocation was not hidden from the investigators. Most expanded thyroid clonotypes (frequency above 0.001) were also detected in blood, suggesting blood repertoires may reflect thyroid immune responses.

Stable Graves' hyperthyroidism was defined as no progression to ophthalmopathy during 18 months of follow-up. Hyperthyroidism patients were newly diagnosed, had a disease duration of under 2 months, and were aged 18 to 65 years. Any patient with an uncontrolled infection, another autoimmune disease, pregnancy or lactation was excluded. Clinical symptoms, serum thyroxine and TRAb, thyroid ultrasound, and orbital computed tomography formed the basis for the diagnoses. PBMCs were separated from 10 ml of fresh peripheral blood using Ficoll-Paque density gradient centrifugation. Trizol reagent was used to extract total RNA, and RNA quality was then checked on an Agilent 2100 Bioanalyzer. For CDR1 and CDR2, the germline V gene lists SNHLY and FYNNEI. Between the V and J ends, shortened by 4 bases and 2 bases respectively, the junction contains 21 bases. The CDR3 goes from the cysteine to the phenylalanine over 17 residues. Here the CDR3 DNA is all that survives: 51 bases in frame from base 1.

Sequenced: blood. This TCR derives from a man between 18 and 35 years old with Graves' hyperthyroidism. The rearranged segments are TRBV2 and TRBJ2-7; TRBD2 is a possible D gene, resting on 5 matching bases. This receptor has the CDR3 CASSVGSLGGFPYEQYF. The nucleotide sequence is given as TGTGCCAGCAGTGTCGGCAGTCTAGGCGGGTTCCCCTACGAGCAGTACTTC.